This TCR beta chain was sequenced for a study of Tregs in tolerant kidney transplant recipients. Germline V gene data show CDR1 as LGHNA and CDR2 as YNFKEQ. This CDR3 has 15 amino acids. After removal of 5 bases from V and 1 base from J, the junction contained 4 bases not matched to a gene. About this clone: The antigen is undetermined.

Sequenced by immunoSEQ multiplex PCR; TCRdb stores in-frame clones only, minus some. The table lists about 4,800 clones, 40% of them singletons. The chain carries TRBV4-2 and TRBJ2-2; 7 bases line up with TRBD1. The sequenced material came from CD8+ T cells from blood cultured with allogeneic cells. This clonotype was sampled from a human donor in good health. The CDR3 here is CASSSGTVNTGELFF. The CDR3 nucleotides are TGTGCCAGCAGCTCCGGGACAGTGAACACCGGGGAGCTGTTTTTT.